This T cell receptor beta chain was sequenced in a study of vaccination and CD4 T cells after COVID-19. The CDR3 covers 13 residues. Trimming removed 0 bases from V and 7 bases from J, with 9 bases in between. Germline values: CDR1 SGHVS, CDR2 FQNEAQ. The treatment was: approximately 9-day PBMC culture with coronavirus spike peptide pools or control peptides (ViraFEST assay). The unexposed donor gave CD4+ T cells before the COVID-19 pandemic (2011-2018). Regarding this clonotype: The antigen remains unidentified.

The study sequenced cultured CD4+ T cell DNA using the Oncomine TCR Beta short-read assay. A single record per CDR3 protein comes from TCRdb applying MiXCR to the PCR reads. The sample shows 6,500 to 7,500 distinct CDR3 sequences, roughly 48% of them seen only once. J is TRBJ1-2 and V is TRBV7-8; possible D gene TRBD1, 6 bases. Sequenced sample: CD4+ T cells from blood, cultured in vitro. This clonotype was obtained from a human donor in good health. CDR3 protein: CASSLAGAAGYTF. CDR3 DNA sequence: TGTGCCAGCAGCTTAGCGGGGGCGGCTGGCTACACCTTC.